The 9 T cell receptor beta chains reported below all come from one sample, sequenced in a study of shared clonotypes between healthy human individuals. Repertoires were generated with immunoSEQ multiplex PCR, while TCRdb's copy carries only in-frame clones and drops some. Of approximately 2.4 million clones in the sample, approximately 96% were seen once. The sample was naive CD4+ T cells sorted from blood. The subset here: CD45RA+ positively selected. All receptors come from a man aged 18 to 35 in good health.

The chain is built from TRBV7-2 and TRBJ2-1, with 9 bases that match TRBD2. CDR1 SGHTA and CDR2 FQGNSA come from the germline V gene. The CDR3 is made up of 15 amino acids. The J segment lost 6 bases and the V segment lost 5 bases, leaving 8 bases of the junction unmatched. CDR3 protein: CASSLPGLAFNEQFF. Here the CDR3 DNA reads TGTGCCAGCAGCCTCCCGGGACTAGCCTTCAATGAGCAGTTCTTC.

V and J are TRBV5-1 and TRBJ2-7; 9 bases match TRBD1. V gave up 4 bases and J gave up 3 bases; unmatched junction bases: 8. The CDR3 spans 15 residues. Per the germline V gene, CDR1 is SGHRS and CDR2 is YFSETQ. The CDR3 DNA is TGCGCCAGCAGCGTACGGACAGGGGCGAACTACGAGCAGTACTTC. Its translation is CASSVRTGANYEQYF.

Comment on this clone: Other DNA variants within this sample encode the same CDR3. The CDR3 nucleotides are TGTGCCAGCAGCTTGGTCCCAGATACGCAGTATTTT. Its protein product is CASSLVPDTQYF. V usage is TRBV5-6 and J usage is TRBJ2-3; D not certain. The germline V gene encodes CDR1 SGHDT and CDR2 YYEEEE. The CDR3 loop spans 12 amino acids. V was clipped by 0 bases and J by 4 bases, with 3 bases between them.

This chain connects TRBV20-1 to TRBJ2-7; unclear D gene. CDR1 DFQATT and CDR2 SNEGSKA come from the germline V gene (reference sequence). The CDR3 length is 11 residues. V was pared by 4 bases and J by 6 bases, with 10 bases between. CDR3 DNA: TGCAGTGCTAAGCACCGTGGCGAGCAGTACTTC. It translates to CSAKHRGEQYF.

This sequence joins TRBV10-3 and TRBJ2-3, with D possibly being TRBD2 (6 bases). V shed 8 bases and J shed 1 base, with 13 bases lying between them. Germline V lookup: CDR1 ENHRY, CDR2 SYGVKD. The CDR3 covers 14 residues. The CDR3 DNA reads as TGTGCCATCCATAGCGGAGGCGGCACAGATACGCAGTATTTT. It translates to CAIHSGGGTDTQYF.

This rearrangement joins TRBV7-3 to TRBJ2-3; 7 nucleotides align to TRBD1. CDR3 length: 14 amino acids. The germline CDR1 and CDR2 sequences are SGHTA and FQGTGA. The trim removed 1 base at V and 3 bases at J, leaving 1 base unmatched. The CDR3 loop reads CASSLMGQTDTQYF. Written as DNA, the CDR3 is TGTGCCAGCAGCTTAATGGGACAGACAGATACGCAGTATTTT.

This chain joins TRBV28 and TRBJ2-7; TRBD1 matches at 10 bases. J gave up 3 bases and V 3 bases, and 5 bases lay outside the gene matches. Germline CDR1 and CDR2: MDHEN and SYDVKM. The CDR3 runs 15 residues. The CDR3, as DNA: TGTGCCAGCAGTTTGTACGGACAGGGGGTCTACGAGCAGTACTTC. Protein sequence: CASSLYGQGVYEQYF.

The chain is built from TRBV15 and TRBJ1-4; D is unclear. CDR1 LNHNV and CDR2 YYDKDF come from the germline V gene (reference sequence). This CDR3 spans 15 amino acids. The V gene lost 0 bases and the J gene lost 3 bases, with 8 bases spanning the gap. Here the CDR3 DNA reads TGTGCCACCAGCAGAGACGGTATAGCTAATGAAAAACTGTTTTTT. It encodes CATSRDGIANEKLFF.

V is TRBV18 and J is TRBJ1-5; a weak D match, TRBD1 (5 bases). V lost 6 bases and J 8 bases, leaving 17 bases between the germline ends. The CDR3 consists of 14 residues. CDR1 and CDR2 (germline): KGHSH, LQKENI. The DNA of the CDR3 is TGTGCCAGCTCCCACCTATCCGGGGGAGAGCCCCAGCATTTT. Encoded protein: CASSHLSGGEPQHF.